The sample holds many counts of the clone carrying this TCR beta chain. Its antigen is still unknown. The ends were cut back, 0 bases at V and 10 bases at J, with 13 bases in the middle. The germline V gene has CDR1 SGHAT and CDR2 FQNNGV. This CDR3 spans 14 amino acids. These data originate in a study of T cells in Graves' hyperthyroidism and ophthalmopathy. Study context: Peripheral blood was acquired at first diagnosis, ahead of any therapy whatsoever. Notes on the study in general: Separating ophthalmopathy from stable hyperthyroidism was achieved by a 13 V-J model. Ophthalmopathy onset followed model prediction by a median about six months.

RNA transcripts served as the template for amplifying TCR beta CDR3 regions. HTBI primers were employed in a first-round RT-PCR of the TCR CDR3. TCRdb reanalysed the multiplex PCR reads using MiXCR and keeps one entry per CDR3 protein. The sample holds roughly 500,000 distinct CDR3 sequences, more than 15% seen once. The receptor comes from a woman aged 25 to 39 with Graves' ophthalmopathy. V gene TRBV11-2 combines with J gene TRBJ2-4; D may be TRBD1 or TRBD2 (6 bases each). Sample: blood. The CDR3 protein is CASSLDNGGRIQYF. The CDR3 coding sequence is TGTGCCAGCAGCTTAGATAACGGGGGCCGGATTCAGTACTTC.